A selection of T cell receptor beta chains follows, all from one sample in a study of blood T cell repertoires in COVID-19. The method was immunoSEQ multiplex PCR; TCRdb's version includes in-frame clones alone and lacks a portion of them. Found here are about 250,000 clones, around 90% of them singletons; the top ten hold approximately 3.3%. Sequences were obtained from peripheral blood. These receptor sequences come from a man younger than 30 with active or convalescent COVID-19. CDR3s include the opening cysteine and the closing phenylalanine or tryptophan. D genes are given only for firm matches. Where a row states a size, it is once, few, many or the class of an expanded clone; other rows omit it.

CDR3 length: 14
clone size: .
V gene: TRBV6-5
D gene: TRBD2
J gene: TRBJ2-7
CDR3 protein: CASGKREGPYEQYF
CDR3 DNA: TGTGCCAGCGGAAAGCGGGAGGGTCCCTACGAGCAGTACTTC

CDR3 length: 13
clone size: .
V gene: TRBV7-9
D gene: TRBD1
J gene: TRBJ1-2
CDR3 protein: CASSPDRGHGYTF
CDR3 DNA: TGTGCCAGCAGCCCAGACAGGGGCCACGGCTACACCTTC

CDR3 length: 17
clone size: .
V gene: TRBV4-2
D gene: .
J gene: TRBJ2-7
CDR3 protein: CASSQEGLRTASYEQYF
CDR3 DNA: TGTGCCAGCAGCCAAGAGGGGCTCCGGACAGCATCCTACGAGCAGTACTTC

CDR3 length: 14
clone size: .
V gene: TRBV4-1
D gene: .
J gene: TRBJ2-5
CDR3 protein: CASSQDQNRETQYF
CDR3 DNA: TGCGCCAGCAGCCAAGATCAAAACAGAGAGACCCAGTACTTC

CDR3 length: 15
clone size: .
V gene: TRBV14
D gene: .
J gene: TRBJ2-1
CDR3 protein: CASSLPPAGDNEQFF
CDR3 DNA: TGTGCCAGCAGCCTACCTCCAGCGGGTGACAATGAGCAGTTCTTC

CDR3 length: 17
clone size: .
V gene: TRBV11-2
D gene: TRBD1
J gene: TRBJ2-3
CDR3 protein: CASSLGRRDRAPDTQYF
CDR3 DNA: TGTGCCAGCAGCTTAGGTCGCCGGGACAGGGCCCCAGATACGCAGTATTTT

CDR3 length: 15
clone size: .
V gene: TRBV5-6
D gene: TRBD1
J gene: TRBJ1-1
CDR3 protein: CASIKLTGVNTEAFF
CDR3 DNA: TGTGCCAGCATCAAGTTGACAGGGGTTAACACTGAAGCTTTCTTT

CDR3 length: 17
clone size: few
V gene: TRBV11-3
D gene: .
J gene: TRBJ1-5
CDR3 protein: CASSLDLKQGMDQPQHF
CDR3 DNA: TGTGCCAGCAGCTTAGATCTGAAACAGGGTATGGATCAGCCCCAGCATTTT

CDR3 length: 11
clone size: once
V gene: TRBV28
D gene: TRBD1
J gene: TRBJ1-6
CDR3 protein: CASTGTGPLHF
CDR3 DNA: TGTGCCAGCACCGGGACAGGGCCCCTCCACTTT

CDR3 length: 13
clone size: .
V gene: TRBV5-1
D gene: .
J gene: TRBJ1-1
CDR3 protein: CASSFGGNTEAFF
CDR3 DNA: TGCGCCAGCAGCTTCGGGGGAAACACTGAAGCTTTCTTT

CDR3 length: 14
clone size: .
V gene: TRBV14
D gene: .
J gene: TRBJ2-3
CDR3 protein: CASSQYRGTDTQYF
CDR3 DNA: TGTGCCAGCAGCCAATACAGAGGCACAGATACGCAGTATTTT

CDR3 length: 15
clone size: .
V gene: TRBV6-5
D gene: .
J gene: TRBJ1-4
CDR3 protein: CASSVTGGRSEKLFF
CDR3 DNA: TGTGCCAGCAGCGTTACCGGGGGTAGGAGTGAAAAACTGTTTTTT

CDR3 length: 13
clone size: .
V gene: TRBV19
D gene: .
J gene: TRBJ1-1
CDR3 protein: CASSYLTSGAAFF
CDR3 DNA: TGTGCCAGTAGTTATCTCACTTCGGGTGCAGCTTTCTTT

CDR3 length: 15
clone size: few
V gene: TRBV15
D gene: TRBD2
J gene: TRBJ2-2
CDR3 protein: CATSRDSGIPGELFF
CDR3 DNA: TGTGCCACCAGCAGAGATAGCGGGATCCCGGGGGAGCTGTTTTTT

CDR3 length: 17
clone size: once
V gene: TRBV11-3
D gene: TRBD2
J gene: TRBJ2-1
CDR3 protein: CASSFRVGGGASGEQFF
CDR3 DNA: TGTGCCAGCAGCTTTAGAGTCGGCGGGGGGGCCAGTGGTGAGCAGTTCTTC

CDR3 length: 20
clone size: .
V gene: TRBV24-1
D gene: TRBD1
J gene: TRBJ1-5
CDR3 protein: CATSDLNLDRGSWSNQPQHF
CDR3 DNA: TGTGCCACCAGTGACCTTAACCTGGACAGGGGGTCGTGGAGCAATCAGCCCCAGCATTTT

CDR3 length: 14
clone size: .
V gene: TRBV19
D gene: .
J gene: TRBJ1-5
CDR3 protein: CASSFSLGNQPQHF
CDR3 DNA: TGTGCCAGTAGTTTCTCCCTTGGCAATCAGCCCCAGCATTTT

CDR3 length: 13
clone size: few
V gene: TRBV30
D gene: TRBD1
J gene: TRBJ1-4
CDR3 protein: CAWSRQGIGRLFF
CDR3 DNA: TGTGCCTGGAGTCGACAGGGAATTGGCCGACTGTTTTTT

CDR3 length: 12
clone size: .
V gene: TRBV7-2
D gene: .
J gene: TRBJ1-2
CDR3 protein: CASSLRAQGYTF
CDR3 DNA: TGTGCCAGCAGCTTGCGGGCGCAGGGCTACACCTTC

CDR3 length: 15
clone size: .
V gene: TRBV5-1
D gene: .
J gene: TRBJ2-7
CDR3 protein: CASSLVAGTAYEQYF
CDR3 DNA: TGCGCCAGCAGCTTGGTTGCAGGTACGGCCTACGAGCAGTACTTC

CDR3 length: 15
clone size: .
V gene: TRBV28
D gene: .
J gene: TRBJ1-6
CDR3 protein: CASSEPGPGGSPLHF
CDR3 DNA: TGTGCCAGCAGTGAACCGGGTCCGGGGGGCTCACCCCTCCACTTT

CDR3 length: 14
clone size: .
V gene: TRBV11-2
D gene: .
J gene: TRBJ2-2
CDR3 protein: CASSLQGFAGELFF
CDR3 DNA: TGTGCCAGCAGCTTGCAGGGGTTCGCCGGGGAGCTGTTTTTT

CDR3 length: 14
clone size: .
V gene: TRBV28
D gene: .
J gene: TRBJ1-1
CDR3 protein: CASRKGGMNTEAFF
CDR3 DNA: TGTGCCAGCCGGAAGGGAGGTATGAACACTGAAGCTTTCTTT

CDR3 length: 15
clone size: .
V gene: TRBV15
D gene: TRBD1
J gene: TRBJ2-7
CDR3 protein: CATSRDRTGFNEQYF
CDR3 DNA: TGTGCCACCAGCAGAGACCGGACAGGGTTCAACGAGCAGTACTTC

CDR3 length: 13
clone size: .
V gene: TRBV7-2
D gene: .
J gene: TRBJ1-4
CDR3 protein: CASSAGQSEKLFF
CDR3 DNA: TGTGCCAGCAGCGCAGGACAGAGTGAAAAACTGTTTTTT

CDR3 length: 15
clone size: .
V gene: TRBV15
D gene: TRBD2
J gene: TRBJ2-1
CDR3 protein: CATSRDLASGNEQFF
CDR3 DNA: TGTGCCACCAGCAGAGATTTAGCTAGCGGCAATGAGCAGTTCTTC

CDR3 length: 13
clone size: .
V gene: TRBV5-1
D gene: TRBD1
J gene: TRBJ1-4
CDR3 protein: CASSSDRGEKLFF
CDR3 DNA: TGCGCCAGCAGTTCGGACAGGGGCGAAAAACTGTTTTTT

CDR3 length: 14
clone size: .
V gene: TRBV19
D gene: .
J gene: TRBJ2-1
CDR3 protein: CASSIPGRGNEQFF
CDR3 DNA: TGTGCCAGTAGTATCCCCGGCAGGGGCAATGAGCAGTTCTTC

CDR3 length: 16
clone size: .
V gene: TRBV19
D gene: .
J gene: TRBJ1-5
CDR3 protein: CASSILRGGLNQPQHF
CDR3 DNA: TGTGCCAGTAGTATCCTTCGGGGAGGTTTGAATCAGCCCCAGCATTTT

CDR3 length: 13
clone size: once
V gene: TRBV13
D gene: TRBD1
J gene: TRBJ1-1
CDR3 protein: CASSSWTGNEAFF
CDR3 DNA: TGTGCCAGCAGCTCCTGGACAGGGAATGAGGCTTTCTTT

CDR3 length: 13
clone size: .
V gene: TRBV12-3/TRBV12-4
D gene: TRBD1
J gene: TRBJ1-5
CDR3 protein: CASRGTVNQPQHF
CDR3 DNA: TGTGCCAGCCGAGGGACAGTCAATCAGCCCCAGCATTTT

CDR3 length: 15
clone size: .
V gene: TRBV9
D gene: .
J gene: TRBJ1-2
CDR3 protein: CASSVAPTSNYGYTF
CDR3 DNA: TGTGCCAGCAGCGTAGCCCCCACTTCTAACTATGGCTACACCTTC

CDR3 length: 14
clone size: .
V gene: TRBV30
D gene: .
J gene: TRBJ2-5
CDR3 protein: CAWSFGGEIETQYF
CDR3 DNA: TGTGCCTGGAGTTTTGGGGGCGAAATCGAGACCCAGTACTTC

CDR3 length: 13
clone size: .
V gene: TRBV30
D gene: TRBD1
J gene: TRBJ1-1
CDR3 protein: CAWSAGQGKRKFF
CDR3 DNA: TGTGCCTGGAGCGCGGGACAGGGCAAGCGAAAATTCTTT

CDR3 length: 13
clone size: once
V gene: TRBV5-1
D gene: .
J gene: TRBJ2-3
CDR3 protein: CASSGQGSDTQYF
CDR3 DNA: TGCGCCAGCAGCGGCCAGGGGTCAGATACGCAGTATTTT

CDR3 length: 16
clone size: .
V gene: TRBV5-5
D gene: .
J gene: TRBJ1-1
CDR3 protein: CASSWEVAGRSTEAFF
CDR3 DNA: TGTGCCAGCAGCTGGGAAGTGGCAGGGAGGAGCACTGAAGCTTTCTTT

CDR3 length: 13
clone size: few
V gene: TRBV11-3
D gene: .
J gene: TRBJ1-1
CDR3 protein: CASSLEQNTEAFF
CDR3 DNA: TGTGCCAGCAGCTTAGAACAGAACACTGAAGCTTTCTTT

CDR3 length: 15
clone size: .
V gene: TRBV27
D gene: .
J gene: TRBJ2-5
CDR3 protein: CASSPTGGSEETQYF
CDR3 DNA: TGTGCCAGCAGTCCAACGGGGGGCTCTGAAGAGACCCAGTACTTC

CDR3 length: 14
clone size: .
V gene: TRBV27
D gene: .
J gene: TRBJ1-5
CDR3 protein: CASSRSTGNQPQHF
CDR3 DNA: TGTGCCAGCAGCCGTTCGACAGGCAATCAGCCCCAGCATTTT

CDR3 length: 13
clone size: .
V gene: TRBV12-3/TRBV12-4
D gene: .
J gene: TRBJ1-2
CDR3 protein: CASSLGRDRGYTF
CDR3 DNA: TGTGCCAGCAGTTTAGGCCGGGATAGGGGCTACACCTTC

CDR3 length: 17
clone size: once
V gene: TRBV4-3
D gene: TRBD2
J gene: TRBJ2-1
CDR3 protein: CASSQEASGRVGNEQFF
CDR3 DNA: TGCGCCAGCAGCCAAGAGGCTAGCGGGAGGGTGGGGAATGAGCAGTTCTTC

CDR3 length: 16
clone size: .
V gene: TRBV9
D gene: TRBD2
J gene: TRBJ2-2
CDR3 protein: CASSVTSGGYTGELFF
CDR3 DNA: TGTGCCAGCAGCGTGACTAGCGGGGGTTACACCGGGGAGCTGTTTTTT

CDR3 length: 16
clone size: .
V gene: TRBV11-2
D gene: .
J gene: TRBJ1-4
CDR3 protein: CASSSQGAGSNEKLFF
CDR3 DNA: TGTGCCAGCAGCTCCCAAGGAGCAGGGTCTAATGAAAAACTGTTTTTT

CDR3 length: 14
clone size: once
V gene: TRBV7-3
D gene: .
J gene: TRBJ1-1
CDR3 protein: CASSLTTGVGEAFF
CDR3 DNA: TGTGCCAGCAGCTTAACGACCGGGGTTGGTGAAGCTTTCTTT

CDR3 length: 14
clone size: .
V gene: TRBV19
D gene: .
J gene: TRBJ1-1
CDR3 protein: CASSTHGGDTEAFF
CDR3 DNA: TGTGCCAGTAGTACTCACGGGGGTGACACTGAAGCTTTCTTT

CDR3 length: 16
clone size: .
V gene: TRBV3-1/TRBV3-2
D gene: TRBD2
J gene: TRBJ2-5
CDR3 protein: CASSPGTSGYQETQYF
CDR3 DNA: TGTGCCAGCAGCCCGGGGACTAGCGGGTACCAAGAGACCCAGTACTTC

CDR3 length: 13
clone size: once
V gene: TRBV29-1
D gene: .
J gene: TRBJ2-7
CDR3 protein: CSVLPQANYEQYF
CDR3 DNA: TGCAGCGTGTTACCGCAGGCCAACTACGAGCAGTACTTC

CDR3 length: 18
clone size: .
V gene: TRBV2
D gene: TRBD2
J gene: TRBJ2-1
CDR3 protein: CASSAYGGLAGTYNEQFF
CDR3 DNA: TGTGCCAGCAGTGCCTATGGAGGACTAGCGGGAACTTACAATGAGCAGTTCTTC

CDR3 length: 13
clone size: .
V gene: TRBV6-2/TRBV6-3
D gene: .
J gene: TRBJ1-5
CDR3 protein: CASSYPPVWSQHF
CDR3 DNA: TGTGCCAGCAGTTACCCTCCGGTTTGGTCCCAGCATTTT

CDR3 length: 14
clone size: few
V gene: TRBV18
D gene: .
J gene: TRBJ2-7
CDR3 protein: CASSPSRNLYEQYF
CDR3 DNA: TGTGCCAGCTCACCATCTAGGAATCTCTACGAGCAGTACTTC